One and the same sample provided the 15 T cell receptor beta chains below, sequenced in a study of blood T cell repertoires in COVID-19. Repertoires were generated with immunoSEQ multiplex PCR, while TCRdb's copy carries only in-frame clones and drops some. The repertoire includes hundreds of thousands of clones, around 88% of them detected once, and roughly 2% sits in the top ten. Sequencing was performed on PBMCs or T cells enriched from blood (not recorded which). The source is a woman between 45 and 60 years old who had recovered from COVID-19.

The chain links TRBV11-3 to TRBJ2-2; D may be TRBD2 (5 bases). In germline, CDR1 is SGHNT, CDR2 YENEEA. The CDR3 consists of 17 residues. V lost 0 bases and J 2 bases, leaving 13 bases between the germline ends. CDR3 sequence (DNA): TGTGCCAGCAGCTTAGATCGGTTGGGAGTTAACACCGGGGAGCTGTTTTTT. Translation gives CASSLDRLGVNTGELFF.

This clone was seen a handful of times. This sequence joins TRBV5-6 and TRBJ2-3, with D perhaps TRBD2 (6 bases). The CDR3 consists of 17 residues. Germline V lookup: CDR1 SGHDT, CDR2 YYEEEE. The V gene lost 1 base and the J gene lost 3 bases, with 18 bases spanning the gap. CDR3 DNA: TGTGCCAGCAGCTTGCGGAGGGGCCAGTATGGGACAGATACGCAGTATTTT. This codes for CASSLRRGQYGTDTQYF.

V is TRBV30 and J is TRBJ2-7, with D maybe TRBD2 (6 bases). CDR3 length: 14 residues. Trimming took off 1 base at V and 1 base at J, with 11 bases between the two ends. Germline values: CDR1 GTSNPN, CDR2 SVGIG (reference sequence). The CDR3 spells CAWSGGGSSYEQYF. DNA for the CDR3: TGTGCCTGGAGTGGCGGAGGGAGTTCCTACGAGCAGTACTTC.

The rearrangement uses TRBV24-1 and TRBJ1-3; D not certain. The CDR3 runs 10 residues. CDR1 is KGHDR, CDR2 SFDVKD, per germline. The V end lost 8 bases, the J end lost 4 bases, and 2 bases lay between the germline ends. CDR3 DNA sequence: TGTGCCACCACGGGAAACACCATATATTTT. Amino acids: CATTGNTIYF.

This clone was seen more than once but under ten times. The chain combines TRBV3-1 (or the pseudogene TRBV3-2) with TRBJ2-5; 7 nucleotides agree with TRBD1. Germline V gives CDR1 LGHDT, CDR2 YNNKEL (reference sequence). There are 15 residues in the CDR3. The trim removed 1 base at V and 2 bases at J, leaving 4 bases unmatched. Written as DNA, the CDR3 is TGTGCCAGCAGCCAAGGGACAGGAGTACAAGAGACCCAGTACTTC. Translated: CASSQGTGVQETQYF.

The genes are TRBV11-2 and TRBJ2-5, with D perhaps TRBD2 (5 bases). The CDR3 totals 12 residues. Trimming pared 1 base from V and 5 bases from J, leaving 5 bases between. Germline values: CDR1 SGHAT, CDR2 FQNNGV. CDR3 nucleotides: TGTGCCAGCAGCTTAGCGGGGGAGACCCAGTACTTC. Amino acid sequence: CASSLAGETQYF. The full variable domain, in which reference TRBV11-2 and TRBJ2-5 provide the parts outside the CDR3, is EAGVAQSPRYKIIEKRQSVAFWCNPISGHATLYWYQQILGQGPKLLIQFQNNGVVDDSQLPKDRFSAERLKGVDSTLKIQPAKLEDSAVYLCASSLAGETQYFGPGTRLLVL.

This clone was counted a few times. The chain carries TRBV6-6 and TRBJ1-1; no reliable D call. CDR1 is MNHNY, CDR2 SVGAGI, per germline (reference sequence). Trimming left V 6 bases short and J 0 bases short, with 14 bases between. The CDR3 covers 15 residues. The CDR3 nucleotides read TGTGCCAGCAGCTCCCCGGGAGGGATGAACACTGAAGCTTTCTTT. Translating gives CASSSPGGMNTEAFF.

V is TRBV13 and J is TRBJ1-5; D possibly corresponds to TRBD1 (6 bases). Germline lookup yields CDR1 PRHDT and CDR2 FYEKMQ (reference sequence). V was cut by 3 bases and J by 2 bases, with 17 bases left in between. There are 17 residues in the CDR3. DNA of the CDR3: TGTGCCAGCAGCTTTGGGGGCGGGAGACGAGGCAATCAGCCCCAGCATTTT. This gives the protein CASSFGGGRRGNQPQHF.

This chain connects TRBV4-3 to TRBJ2-3; 11 nucleotides agree with TRBD1. This CDR3 contains 16 residues. CDR1 is LGHNA, CDR2 YSLEER, per germline. The ends lost 0 bases at V and 6 bases at J; junction bases unmatched: 5. CDR3 bases: TGCGCCAGCAGCCAAGATGGACAGGGGGCCGGGGATACGCAGTATTTT. Amino acids: CASSQDGQGAGDTQYF.

The chain employs TRBV11-2 and TRBJ2-5; 8 positions match TRBD2. The germline V gene encodes CDR1 SGHAT and CDR2 FQNNGV. Trimming at V came to 4 bases and at J to 5 bases, leaving 9 bases not matched to a gene. CDR3 size: 15 residues. The CDR3 DNA is TGTGCCAGCAGCTCGGGACTAGTGGCCTGGGAGACCCAGTACTTC. Translation gives CASSSGLVAWETQYF.

The CDR3 protein is CASSPGTSSEQFF. The CDR3 nucleotides are TGTGCCAGCTCACCGGGCACGAGCTCTGAGCAGTTCTTC. The V call is TRBV18, the J call TRBJ2-1; D not certain. The CDR3 is 13 residues long. The germline V gene has CDR1 KGHSH and CDR2 LQKENI. V was cut by 3 bases and J by 9 bases, with 12 bases left in between.

The chain uses TRBV3-1 (or the pseudogene TRBV3-2) and TRBJ1-1; 10 positions agree with TRBD1. From germline, CDR1 is LGHDT and CDR2 YNNKEL (reference sequence). V was pared by 3 bases and J by 5 bases, with 3 bases of the junction left unmatched. This CDR3 is 14 amino acids long. The CDR3 nucleotides read TGTGCCAGCAGCCAGACAGGGGGCGGAACTGAAGCTTTCTTT. This sequence encodes CASSQTGGGTEAFF.

V is TRBV11-2 and J is TRBJ2-7; no definite D call. V shed 5 bases and J shed 0 bases, with 8 bases lying between them. Germline V CDR1 and CDR2: SGHAT, FQNNGV. The CDR3 contains 13 residues. The CDR3 sequence: CASSPRYSYEQYF. The CDR3 DNA follows: TGTGCCAGCAGCCCACGGTACTCCTACGAGCAGTACTTC.

The chain recombines TRBV29-1 with TRBJ1-2; D not resolved. This CDR3 is 11 amino acids long. CDR1 SQVTM and CDR2 ANQGSEA come from the germline V gene. The V gene lost 0 bases and the J gene lost 8 bases, with 7 bases spanning the gap. In DNA, the CDR3 is TGCAGCGTTGAAGATCGTTCCGGCTACACCTTC. This sequence encodes CSVEDRSGYTF.

This chain uses TRBV19 with TRBJ1-2, with TRBD1 matching 7 bases. V gave up 3 bases and J gave up 4 bases; unmatched junction bases: 5. This CDR3 has 14 amino acids. Germline values: CDR1 LNHDA, CDR2 SQIVND (reference sequence). CDR3 DNA: TGTGCCAGTAGTATTCTGCAGGGGGGCTATGGCTACACCTTC. This encodes CASSILQGGYGYTF.